Following are 11 T cell receptor beta chains from one sample sequenced in a study of cytomegalovirus exposure and HLA in healthy donors. 13 Jbeta primers and 60 Vbeta primers were used for the PCR. Data came from immunoSEQ multiplex PCR; TCRdb stores just in-frame clones and leaves some out. The repertoire holds tens of thousands of clones, 75% to 80% seen once, with about 1.5% in the top ten. Input material: PBMCs. The origin of the receptors is a female donor in good health and CMV-seronegative.

This clone was seen just once. The chain links TRBV15 to TRBJ2-1; tentatively, D is TRBD1 (6 bases). V was clipped by 2 bases and J by 7 bases, with 18 bases between them. Germline lookup yields CDR1 LNHNV and CDR2 YYDKDF (reference sequence). This CDR3 spans 16 amino acids. The CDR3 is CATSRPPRGRKNEQFF. As DNA, the CDR3 is TGTGCCACCAGCAGACCACCCAGGGGTAGGAAGAATGAGCAGTTCTTC.

The chain joins TRBV14 to TRBJ1-1; D is undetermined. Germline V lookup: CDR1 SGHDN, CDR2 FVKESK. V was pared by 2 bases and J by 10 bases, with 20 bases between. This CDR3 spans 15 amino acids. CDR3 bases: TGTGCCAGCAGCCAAATGAGCAGCGGTCGTCTAGGAGCTTTCTTT. This codes for CASSQMSSGRLGAFF.

By share, this clone counts as medium-sized. CDR3 nucleotide sequence: TGTGCCAGCAGCCCTCGAGGGAACACTGGCCCCTGGGCTTTCTTT. Its translation is CASSPRGNTGPWAFF. V gene TRBV27 combines with J gene TRBJ1-1; no reliable D call. The CDR3 length is 15 residues. V was pared by 6 bases and J by 11 bases, with 25 bases between. Germline V gene data show CDR1 as MNHEY and CDR2 as SMNVEV (reference sequence).

A word on this clone: The junction departs from germline at one end; a sequencing error may be responsible. This rearrangement joins TRBV7-9 to TRBJ2-6; possible D gene TRBD1, 6 bases. This CDR3 is built from 17 residues. Germline-derived CDR1 and CDR2 are SEHNR and FQNEAQ (reference sequence). The CDR3 DNA reads as TGTTCCAGCAGCCCGGCCGGACAGTTCTCTGGGGCCAACGTCCTGACTTTC. It codes for CSSSPAGQFSGANVLTF. The full variable domain, completed using reference TRBV7-9 and TRBJ2-6, is DTGVSQNPRHKITKRGQNVTFRCDPISEHNRLYWYRQTLGQGPEFLTYFQNEAQLEKSRLLSDRFSAERPKGSFSTLEIQRTEQGDSAMYLCSSSPAGQFSGANVLTFGAGSRLTVL.

The rearrangement links TRBV7-3 to TRBJ2-2; the D gene is possibly TRBD1 (6 bases). CDR3 length equals 14 residues. Trimming pared 6 bases from V and 12 bases from J, leaving 20 bases between. Germline V gene data show CDR1 as SGHTA and CDR2 as FQGTGA. CDR3 DNA sequence: TGTGCCAGCAGTTGGGACACTAAGGCTAGCAAGCTGTTTTTT. Amino acid sequence: CASSWDTKASKLFF. The full variable domain, rest sourced from reference TRBV7-3 and TRBJ2-2, is GAGVSQTPSNKVTEKGKYVELRCDPISGHTALYWYRQSLGQGPEFLIYFQGTGAADDSGLPNDRFFAVRPEGSVSTLKIQRTERGDSAVYLCASSWDTKASKLFFGEGSRLTVL.

This clone was observed a few times. The CDR3 loop is CASRGLAGGLLRNTGELFF. Here the CDR3 DNA reads TGTGCCAGTAGAGGACTAGCGGGGGGCTTATTACGTAACACCGGGGAGCTGTTTTTT. This chain connects TRBV19 to TRBJ2-2, with TRBD2 identical over 14 bases. Germline assignment: CDR1 LNHDA and CDR2 SQIVND (reference sequence). V was pared by 6 bases and J by 2 bases, with 11 bases of the junction left unmatched. The CDR3 runs to 19 residues.

This chain links TRBV6-6 with TRBJ2-1; 8 bases match TRBD2. Per the germline V gene, CDR1 is MNHNY and CDR2 is SVGAGI (reference sequence). CDR3 size: 15 residues. The V and J ends lost 10 bases and 6 bases, in that order; junction bases with no gene match: 14. The DNA for the CDR3 is TGTGCCATCTCGTCACGGGGGGGCCTATTCAATGAGCAGTTCTTC. Protein: CAISSRGGLFNEQFF.

In DNA form, the CDR3 reads TGTGCCAGCAGCTTAGTCTCGACAGGGACGATGGGTCAGCCCCAGCATTTT. The encoded protein is CASSLVSTGTMGQPQHF. The chain joins TRBV7-8 to TRBJ1-5; 7 bases line up with TRBD1. The CDR3 has 17 residues. Trimming at V came to 1 base and at J to 6 bases, leaving 12 bases not matched to a gene. Germline V gives CDR1 SGHVS, CDR2 FQNEAQ.

This chain connects TRBV5-6 to TRBJ1-2; D unresolved. V lost 2 bases and J lost 8, with 16 bases in between. The CDR3 extends over 14 amino acids. Per germline, CDR1 SGHDT and CDR2 YYEEEE. The CDR3 nucleotides read TGTGCCAGCAGCTTAGAGGCCCTCTCTAGGGGCTACACCTTC. Its protein product is CASSLEALSRGYTF.

This clone was counted a few times. The V and J genes are TRBV10-3 and TRBJ2-1, with D possibly matching TRBD2 (7 bases). This CDR3 has 14 amino acids. From germline, CDR1 is ENHRY and CDR2 SYGVKD. The V gene lost 5 bases and the J gene lost 7 bases, with 15 bases spanning the gap. The CDR3 DNA reads TGTGCCATCAGTACGGGGGGCGACTTGAATGAGCAGTTCTTC. As protein: CAISTGGDLNEQFF.

The gene calls are TRBV5-6 and TRBJ1-5; 7 nucleotides line up with TRBD1. V lost 4 bases to trimming and J lost 6 bases; unmatched junction nucleotides: 7. This CDR3 has 14 amino acids. CDR1 SGHDT and CDR2 YYEEEE come from the germline V gene. CDR3 amino acids: CASSAYRGGQPQHF. For the CDR3, the DNA is TGTGCCAGCAGCGCCTACAGGGGTGGTCAGCCCCAGCATTTT.